This T cell receptor beta chain was identified during a study of blood T cell repertoires in COVID-19. The germline V gene has CDR1 SGDLS and CDR2 YYNGEE. This CDR3 region has 14 residues. V was trimmed by 2 bases and J by 0 bases, leaving 8 bases between them. The table came from immunoSEQ multiplex PCR; TCRdb's copy has only in-frame clones and leaves some out. The sample includes 540,000 or so clones, 85% to 90% of them seen just once. The sample taken for sequencing was peripheral blood. The V gene is TRBV9, the J gene TRBJ1-1; D is ambiguous. The origin of this receptor is a woman aged 50 to 60 with COVID-19, enrolled during active disease. CDR3 protein: CASSVQALNTEAFF. CDR3 coding DNA: TGTGCCAGCAGCGTTCAGGCACTGAACACTGAAGCTTTCTTT.